In this sample, the clone carrying this T cell receptor (beta chain) turned up a few times. Deletions cut 3 bases from V and 5 bases from J, with 14 bases between. Germline CDR1 reads KGHSH; CDR2 reads LQKENI. This CDR3 has 14 residues. The data are from a study of beta chain features in type 1 diabetes. TCRB transcripts that were expressed got sequenced, as all of the isolated RNA had been reverse transcribed. The assay was immunoSEQ multiplex PCR, and TCRdb's table has in-frame clones only and misses some. The sample holds under 550,000 clones, around 10% seen once. The chain links TRBV18 to TRBJ2-7, with D possibly being TRBD1 (5 bases). This receptor was identified in a woman between 18 and 29 years old in good health. Material for sequencing was naive CD4+ T cells from blood. This CDR3 is CASSPPLPRDEQYF. As DNA, the CDR3 is TGTGCCAGCTCACCCCCCCTTCCCAGGGACGAGCAGTACTTC.